This passage covers 3 T cell receptor beta chains from one sample sequenced in a study of T cells in localized non-small cell lung cancer (dated by TCRdb to between 2020 and 2021). Library preparation was by the immunoSEQ multiplex PCR assay. Drawn from immuneACCESS, this table holds only the in-frame rearrangements with V and J called that TCRdb kept. Clones are partly lost; checked studies trace under half to an unresolved V gene and leave the rest unexplained. This sample gives 1,500 to 2,500 clones in total; roughly 29% of them show up just once. Roughly a sixth of the sample goes to the ten largest clones. Sequenced here: normal lung tissue next to the tumor, sampled before any cancer treatment. The receptor source for this set is a female donor of 60 years or more with stage I lung adenocarcinoma.

CDR3 in DNA: TGCGCCAGCAGCTGGACAGGGGACATGAACACTGAAGCTTTCTTT. Translating it yields CASSWTGDMNTEAFF. The chain links TRBV5-1 to TRBJ1-1; 9 bases line up with TRBD1. V dropped 3 bases and J dropped 0; count of bases not matched to a gene: 3. Germline V CDR1 and CDR2: SGHRS, YFSETQ. The CDR3 contains 15 residues.

The table lists this clone with a few counts. The CDR3 nucleotides are TGTGCCAGCAGCGCCCGGGGGGCTCCTAATGAAAAACTGTTTTTT. This codes for CASSARGAPNEKLFF. The chain employs TRBV11-1 and TRBJ1-4; a weak D match, TRBD1 (6 bases). CDR3 length equals 15 residues. Germline CDR1 reads SGHAT; CDR2 reads FQDESV (reference sequence). The V end was cut by 5 bases, the J end by 3 bases, with 13 bases between.

The chain has TRBV6-8 and TRBJ1-6; TRBD1 aligns across 10 bases. V trimming: 10 bases; J trimming: 10 bases; junction bases outside the gene matches: 7. Germline assignment: CDR1 MNHGY and CDR2 SAAAGT. The CDR3 extends over 13 amino acids. DNA for the CDR3: TGTGCCATCCGGGACAGGGGTGACTCACCCCTCCACTTT. It yields the protein CAIRDRGDSPLHF.